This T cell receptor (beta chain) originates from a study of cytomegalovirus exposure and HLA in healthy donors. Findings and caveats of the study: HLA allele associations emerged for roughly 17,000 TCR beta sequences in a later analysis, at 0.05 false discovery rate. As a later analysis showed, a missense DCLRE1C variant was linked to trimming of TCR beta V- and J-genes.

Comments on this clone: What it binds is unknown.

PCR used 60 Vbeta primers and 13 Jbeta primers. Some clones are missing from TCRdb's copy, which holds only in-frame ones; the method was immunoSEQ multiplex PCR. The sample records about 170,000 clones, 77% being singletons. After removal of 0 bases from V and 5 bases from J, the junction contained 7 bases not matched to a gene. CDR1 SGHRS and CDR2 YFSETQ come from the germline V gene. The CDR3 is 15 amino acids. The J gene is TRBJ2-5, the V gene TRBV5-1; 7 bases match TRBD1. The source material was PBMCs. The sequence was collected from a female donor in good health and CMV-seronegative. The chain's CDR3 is CASSLEGQWAETQYF. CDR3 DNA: TGCGCCAGCAGCTTGGAGGGACAGTGGGCGGAGACCCAGTACTTC.